The sample holds many counts of the clone carrying this T cell receptor (beta chain). Its antigen is unidentified. This sample was included in a study of T-cell reconstitution after alpha-beta-depleted transplantation in children. Study-wide results and caveats: Once a year had passed after transplant, T-cell counts and diversity came mostly from newly produced T cells. The origin of alpha-beta T cells about two months after transplant was reportedly several hundred expanded graft clones.

The germline V gene encodes CDR1 SNHLY and CDR2 FYNNEI. CDR3 length: 15 amino acids. V gave up 4 bases and J gave up 2 bases; unmatched junction bases: 5. For TCRbeta, the library was prepared with unique molecular identifiers. TCRdb re-called the PCR reads with MiXCR, one entry per CDR3 protein. The table records roughly 15,000 distinct CDR3 sequences, around 5.8% of them present only once. This specimen consisted of PBMCs, obtained before TCRalphabeta/CD19-depleted stem cell transplant. The receptor comes from a boy aged 5 to 17 with acute lymphoblastic leukemia, due to receive a stem cell transplant. The V call is TRBV2, the J call TRBJ2-7, with TRBD1 matching over 10 bases. The CDR3 here is CASSVEGTGAYEQYF. CDR3 nucleotides: TGTGCCAGCAGTGTCGAGGGGACAGGGGCCTACGAGCAGTACTTC. The complete variable domain, with remaining parts taken from reference TRBV2 and TRBJ2-7, reads EPEVTQTPSHQVTQMGQEVILRCVPISNHLYFYWYRQILGQKVEFLVSFYNNEISEKSEIFDDQFSVERPDGSNFTLKIRSTKLEDSAMYFCASSVEGTGAYEQYFGPGTRLTVT.